A selection of T cell receptor beta chains follows, all from one sample in a study of CD8 T cells in Susac syndrome. Each CDR3 protein is one row after TCRdb ran MiXCR on the immunoSEQ multiplex PCR reads. The top ten hold approximately 0.08% of the sample, which has 190,000 or so distinct CDR3 sequences, approximately 95% seen once. The sample was CD4+ T cells from PBMCs. Source of these receptors: a human donor with multiple sclerosis. CDR3s include the opening cysteine and the closing phenylalanine or tryptophan. Each record gives: D gene, J gene, clone size, V gene, CDR3 DNA, CDR3 protein. D genes are given only for firm matches. Size values are once, few and many counts, or a class for expanded clones, and some rows have none.

>NA|TRBJ2-4|NA|TRBV15
TGTGCCACCAGCCAACCGGGACTAGCCAAAAACATTCAGTACTTC
CATSQPGLAKNIQYF
>NA|TRBJ1-4|NA|TRBV20-1
TGCAGTGCTAGTCGGCAGGGGAATGAAAAACTGTTTTTT
CSASRQGNEKLFF
>TRBD1|TRBJ1-2|NA|TRBV5-1
TGCGCCAGCAGCTCGGGACAGGGCTATGGCTACACCTTC
CASSSGQGYGYTF
>NA|TRBJ1-1|NA|TRBV20-1
TGCAGTGCTAGAGATAGTGGGGGCCTGAACACTGAAGCTTTCTTT
CSARDSGGLNTEAFF
>NA|TRBJ1-5|NA|TRBV2
TGTGCCAGCAGTCCTGGACAGAGTAATCAGCCCCAGCATTTT
CASSPGQSNQPQHF
>TRBD2|TRBJ2-2|once|TRBV3-1
TGTGCCAGCTCAGCGGGGGGTTACGCCGGGGAGCTGTTTTTT
CASSAGGYAGELFF
>NA|TRBJ2-1|NA|TRBV4-1
TGCGCCAGCAGCCAGGTGGAGGGGGGGAATGAGCAGTTCTTC
CASSQVEGGNEQFF
>NA|TRBJ2-7|NA|TRBV6-1
TGTGCCAGCAGTGTGAACTCCTACGAGCAGTACTTC
CASSVNSYEQYF
>NA|TRBJ1-2|NA|TRBV2
TGTGCCAGCAGTGAATTACCCTATGGCTACACCTTC
CASSELPYGYTF
>NA|TRBJ2-5|NA|TRBV4-1
TGCGCCAGCAGAAACGGGCCTGGGCGGACGGAGACCCAGTACTTC
CASRNGPGRTETQYF
>TRBD1|TRBJ1-2|once|TRBV5-1
TGCGCCAGCAGCTTGGGGGCCGGGACAGATGGCTACACCTTC
CASSLGAGTDGYTF